A single sample is the source of the 21 T cell receptor beta chains below, sequenced in a study of T cells in Graves' hyperthyroidism and ophthalmopathy. RNA transcripts gave rise to amplified TCR beta CDR3 regions. The HTBI set primed first-round TCR CDR3 RT-PCR. Each CDR3 protein gets one entry after TCRdb re-called the multiplex PCR reads with MiXCR. The sample carries roughly 510,000 distinct CDR3 sequences, around 20% recorded once. The sequencing sample was made of blood. The receptor source for this set is a man aged 18 to 30 with Graves' hyperthyroidism.

In its sample, this clonotype was seen a few times. A much larger clonotype is one base distant, so this may be a read error. This chain connects TRBV12-3 or TRBV12-4 to TRBJ1-1; unclear D gene. This CDR3 contains 13 residues. In DNA form, the CDR3 reads TGTGCCAGCAGTTTAAGGGTGCCCCCTGGAGCTTGCTTT. The encoded protein is CASSLRVPPGACF.

This clonotype was seen repeatedly, ten times or more. The genes are TRBV27 and TRBJ1-1; 7 nucleotides agree with TRBD1. Trimming took 4 bases from V and 1 from J; bases not matched to a gene: 12. Per the germline V gene, CDR1 is MNHEY and CDR2 is SMNVEV (reference sequence). This CDR3 is 17 amino acids long. CDR3 protein: CASSWRSTGVWNTEAFF. DNA for the CDR3: TGTGCCAGCAGTTGGCGGAGTACAGGGGTGTGGAACACTGAAGCTTTCTTT.

This clonotype has ten or more counts. This chain uses TRBV28 with TRBJ2-7; possibly TRBD1 or TRBD2 for D (6 bases each). CDR3 length: 15 amino acids. Trimming shortened V by 2 bases and J by 4 bases, and 15 bases separated the two germline ends. The germline gives CDR1 MDHEN, CDR2 SYDVKM. The CDR3 region has the DNA TGTGCCAGCAGTTTAGGGGGAGGCAGGGGTTACGAGCAGTACTTC. Residues: CASSLGGGRGYEQYF.

Ten or more counts support this clonotype. This chain uses TRBV7-9 with TRBJ1-2; D possibly corresponds to TRBD1 (6 bases). Germline values: CDR1 SEHNR, CDR2 FQNEAQ (reference sequence). V dropped 8 bases and J dropped 2 bases, with 12 bases sitting between them. The CDR3 runs to 13 residues. CDR3 in DNA: TGTGCCAGCTCAAGAGGGGGGAACTATGGCTACACCTTC. Its translation: CASSRGGNYGYTF. Complete variable domain (other parts from reference TRBV7-9 and TRBJ1-2): DTGVSQNPRHKITKRGQNVTFRCDPISEHNRLYWYRQTLGQGPEFLTYFQNEAQLEKSRLLSDRFSAERPKGSFSTLEIQRTEQGDSAMYLCASSRGGNYGYTFGSGTRLTVV.

This clonotype was detected many times. The rearrangement uses TRBV12-3 or TRBV12-4 and TRBJ1-2; no reliable D call. This CDR3 spans 13 amino acids. V was shortened by 1 base and J by 4 bases, with 7 bases between the two germline ends. The CDR3 reads CASSLGQFYGYTF. In nucleotides, the CDR3 is TGTGCCAGCAGTTTAGGGCAGTTCTATGGCTACACCTTC.

This clonotype has ten or more counts. The chain couples TRBV27 to TRBJ2-7, with D uncertain. CDR1 is MNHEY and CDR2 is SMNVEV in the germline V gene (reference sequence). The CDR3 length is 12 residues. V lost 5 bases, J lost 6 bases, and 11 bases lay in between. Written as DNA, the CDR3 is TGTGCCAGCAGTCCTCGGACGGGCGAGCAGTACTTC. Amino acid sequence: CASSPRTGEQYF.

This clonotype was picked up a small number of times. V gene TRBV4-1 combines with J gene TRBJ2-7, with D tentatively TRBD1 (5 bases). Trimming removed 1 base at V and 1 base at J, with 8 bases between. Germline CDR1 MGHRA, CDR2 YSYEKL. CDR3 length equals 14 residues. The CDR3 loop is CASSQVGQSYEQYF. The CDR3 DNA sequence: TGCGCCAGCAGCCAAGTGGGGCAATCCTACGAGCAGTACTTC.

This clonotype has at least ten counts. The gene calls are TRBV6-1 and TRBJ1-1, with no clear D. The CDR3 consists of 13 residues. Trimming took 6 bases from V and 5 from J, leaving 13 bases between them. The germline CDR1 and CDR2 sequences are MNHNS and SASEGT. The CDR3 region is CASRGLMGTEAFF. The CDR3 DNA sequence: TGTGCCAGCAGAGGCTTGATGGGTACTGAAGCTTTCTTT.

This clonotype was counted many times. The chain uses TRBV28 and TRBJ2-2, with 8 bases that match TRBD1. Looked up from germline, CDR1 is MDHEN and CDR2 is SYDVKM. The J segment lost 8 bases and the V segment lost 3 bases, leaving 8 bases of the junction unmatched. The CDR3 contains 15 residues. CDR3 nucleotides: TGTGCCAGCAGTTTCATGCAGGGGGCCCCTGGGGAGCTGTTTTTT. Translated, it gives CASSFMQGAPGELFF. Combining the CDR3 with reference TRBV28 and TRBJ2-2 gives the whole variable domain DVKVTQSSRYLVKRTGEKVFLECVQDMDHENMFWYRQDPGLGLRLIYFSYDVKMKEKGDIPEGYSVSREKKERFSLILESASTNQTSMYLCASSFMQGAPGELFFGEGSRLTVL.

There are a few counts of this clonotype. CDR3 nucleotide sequence: TGTGCCAGCAGCCGTGGGGCTAGCGCATCCTACGAGCAGTACTTC. Its translation is CASSRGASASYEQYF. The chain has TRBV11-2 and TRBJ2-7; D is possibly TRBD2 (6 bases). V was shortened by 5 bases and J by 1 base, with 15 bases between the two germline ends. Germline CDR1 reads SGHAT; CDR2 reads FQNNGV. This CDR3 has 15 amino acids. Together with reference TRBV11-2 and TRBJ2-7, the CDR3 gives the full variable domain: EAGVAQSPRYKIIEKRQSVAFWCNPISGHATLYWYQQILGQGPKLLIQFQNNGVVDDSQLPKDRFSAERLKGVDSTLKIQPAKLEDSAVYLCASSRGASASYEQYFGPGTRLTVT.

In this sample, this clonotype turned up many times. The chain combines TRBV3-1 with TRBJ2-4, with TRBD1 as a possible D gene (6 bases). The germline V gene has CDR1 LGHDT and CDR2 YNNKEL (reference sequence). CDR3 length: 13 amino acids. V lost 0 bases and J 11 bases, leaving 11 bases between the germline ends. CDR3: CASSQDRGLLQYF. CDR3 sequence (DNA): TGTGCCAGCAGCCAAGATAGGGGGTTACTTCAGTACTTC. The entire variable domain, with the rest obtained from reference TRBV3-1 and TRBJ2-4, is as follows: DTAVSQTPKYLVTQMGNDKSIKCEQNLGHDTMYWYKQDSKKFLKIMFSYNNKELIINETVPNRFSPKSPDKAHLNLHINSLELGDSAVYFCASSQDRGLLQYFGAGTRLSVL.

This clonotype was seen at least ten times. The V and J genes are TRBV24-1 and TRBJ1-5; D is unclear. Trimming removed 7 bases at V and 3 bases at J, with 18 bases between. The germline V gene encodes CDR1 KGHDR and CDR2 SFDVKD. This CDR3 is 16 amino acids long. The DNA for the CDR3 is TGTGCCACCAGCACTCCCGGGGAGGGAAACAATCAGCCCCAGCATTTT. Its translation: CATSTPGEGNNQPQHF.

Only a few counts were recorded for this clonotype. The chain couples TRBV4-1 to TRBJ1-5, with D possibly being TRBD1 (5 bases). With 2 bases removed from V and 7 bases from J, the gap between germline ends came to 9 bases. This CDR3 spans 13 amino acids. Germline CDR1 and CDR2: MGHRA and YSYEKL. The CDR3 DNA follows: TGCGCCAGCAGCCAACGCAGGGCCCAGCCCCAGCATTTT. This encodes CASSQRRAQPQHF.

This clonotype was recorded once. The genes are TRBV6-4 and TRBJ2-3, with 8 nucleotides matching TRBD2. Germline loops: CDR1 MRHNA, CDR2 SNTAGT. V lost 0 bases, J lost 0 bases, and 2 bases stayed unmatched. This CDR3 spans 16 amino acids. CDR3 in amino acids: CASSDSAGGSTDTQYF. Written as DNA, the CDR3 is TGTGCCAGCAGTGACTCGGCGGGAGGCAGCACAGATACGCAGTATTTT.

V and J are TRBV28 and TRBJ1-1; 8 bases map to TRBD1. This CDR3 has 15 residues. V gave up 3 bases and J gave up 3 bases; unmatched junction bases: 6. The V gene's germline CDR1 is MDHEN and CDR2 SYDVKM. The DNA for the CDR3 is TGTGCCAGCAGTTTCATCGACAGGGGACACACTGAAGCTTTCTTT. Protein product: CASSFIDRGHTEAFF.

About this clonotype itself: The missing conserved phenylalanine or tryptophan at the end of this CDR3 makes a read error likely. The limits of the CDR3 on the DNA are not certain, so only TCRdb's listed CDR3 is given. V and J are TRBV12-3 or TRBV12-4 and TRBJ1-1; the D call of TRBD1 is as the table states it, not checked on the DNA. The CDR3 has 16 amino acids, counting both end residues. The CDR3 sequence: CASSLAGTGMNTEACV.

The genes are TRBV7-2 and TRBJ2-5; tentative D call: TRBD1 (5 bases). Trimming removed 1 base from V and 9 bases from J, with 12 bases in between. The CDR3 is 13 residues long. CDR1 is SGHTA, CDR2 FQGNSA, per germline. The CDR3 DNA follows: TGTGCCAGCAGCTTAGAGTCAGGGCAGCCCCAGTACTTC. It codes for CASSLESGQPQYF.

The chain joins TRBV6-8 to TRBJ2-5; 8 positions agree with TRBD1. Germline V gives CDR1 MNHGY, CDR2 SAAAGT. J gave up 4 bases and V 7 bases, and 5 bases lay outside the gene matches. The length of the CDR3 is 13 residues. CDR3 amino acids: CASIEGTGETQYF. The CDR3 nucleotides are TGTGCCAGCATTGAGGGGACAGGAGAGACCCAGTACTTC.

This clonotype showed up just a few times. At one end, the junction sequence differs from germline, possibly due to a read error. The J gene is TRBJ2-7, the V gene TRBV3-1, with D possibly matching TRBD1 (6 bases). Germline CDR1 reads LGHDT; CDR2 reads YNNKEL (reference sequence). This CDR3 is built from 14 residues. CDR3 nucleotides: TGTGCCTGCAGCCAGAAGACAGGAAGCTACGAGCAGTACTTC. The encoded protein is CACSQKTGSYEQYF.

This clonotype was seen a handful of times. This chain connects TRBV4-2 to TRBJ1-3; D possibly corresponds to TRBD1 (5 bases). The length of the CDR3 is 14 residues. CDR1 is LGHNA and CDR2 is YNFKEQ in the germline V gene. V lost 5 bases to trimming and J lost 4 bases, with 12 bases between them. The CDR3 loop reads CASSSPSGGNTIYF. For the CDR3, the DNA is TGTGCCAGCAGCTCCCCTTCAGGGGGAAACACCATATATTTT.

Turning to this clonotype: A read error may explain this, as a much larger clone is one base away. The rearrangement uses TRBV6-5 and TRBJ2-5; maybe TRBD2 (5 bases). Germline V gene sequence: CDR1 MNHEY, CDR2 SVGAGI. CDR3 length equals 13 residues. The CDR3 DNA is TGTGCCAGCAGTTACTACGTTGGGGAGACCCTGTACTTC. Encoded protein: CASSYYVGETLYF.